This entry is about one TCR beta chain. How the authors handled the data: Amplification of reference gene primers provided the estimated nucleated cell counts. The table came from immunoSEQ multiplex PCR; TCRdb's copy has only in-frame clones and leaves some out. V and J calls and clone size follow that table, whereas D and trimming were derived from the DNA. The sample carries about 300,000 clones, around 88% recorded once. This sample is drawn from a study of blood T cell repertoires in COVID-19. Study details: Specimens from acute and convalescent COVID-19 originated in the United States, Italy and Spain. Sources were T cells, B-cell-depleted T cells, or PBMCs; the material itself was cDNA or gDNA.

Germline loops: CDR1 SGHRS, CDR2 YFSETQ. Trimming shortened V by 0 bases and J by 6 bases, and 12 bases separated the two germline ends. The CDR3 is 15 residues long. This chain connects TRBV5-1 to TRBJ2-2; TRBD2 might be the D (6 bases). This sequence was found in a woman aged 50 to 60 with acute or convalescent COVID-19. The source material was peripheral blood. This chain's CDR3 is CASSLAAGEAGELFF. The DNA for the CDR3 is TGCGCCAGCAGCTTGGCTGCCGGGGAGGCCGGGGAGCTGTTTTTT.